This T cell receptor (beta chain) was identified during a study of blood T cell repertoires in COVID-19. Trimming cost V 7 bases and J 2 bases; bases outside gene matches: 5. Germline V gives CDR1 LNHDA, CDR2 SQIVND (reference sequence). The CDR3 is made up of 15 amino acids. This table comes from immunoSEQ multiplex PCR, and its TCRdb copy is limited to in-frame clones, with some not included. The repertoire holds roughly 250,000 clones, with over 80% as singletons. The receptor was isolated from a woman aged 40 to 50 who had been exposed to COVID-19. Sequencing was carried out using PBMCs or T cells enriched from blood (not recorded which). J is TRBJ1-6 and V is TRBV19; 7 bases match TRBD1. The CDR3 DNA sequence: TGTGCCAGTACCACAGGGGAAGCCTATAATTCACCCCTCCACTTT. It translates to CASTTGEAYNSPLHF.